A single sample is the source of the 21 T cell receptor beta chains below, sequenced in a study of blood T cell repertoires in COVID-19. Libraries were prepared by immunoSEQ multiplex PCR; TCRdb keeps only in-frame clonotypes and omits some of them. This sample has approximately 250,000 clones; roughly 85% occur once, and the top ten carry 0.98%. Sequencing was performed on peripheral blood. The receptors were sampled from a man aged 40-49 years with acute or convalescent COVID-19.

The chain uses TRBV30 and TRBJ2-3, with 11 bases matching TRBD2. V shed 5 bases, J shed 2 bases, and the junction held 9 bases outside the gene matches. The CDR3 spans 16 residues. The V gene's germline CDR1 is GTSNPN and CDR2 SVGIG (reference sequence). The CDR3 here is CAWSHHSGGATDTQYF. In DNA form, the CDR3 reads TGTGCCTGGTCCCACCATAGCGGGGGGGCCACAGATACGCAGTATTTT.

The chain is built from TRBV6-5 and TRBJ1-4, with D uncertain. V gave up 2 bases and J gave up 0 bases, with 10 bases separating them. The germline V gene encodes CDR1 MNHEY and CDR2 SVGAGI. CDR3 length: 16 residues. CDR3 sequence reads: CASSYAGRPTNEKLFF. In nucleotides, the CDR3 is TGTGCCAGCAGTTACGCGGGCAGACCAACTAATGAAAAACTGTTTTTT.

This clone was observed once. The V call is TRBV4-1, the J call TRBJ1-1, with TRBD1 matching over 10 bases. There are 17 residues in the CDR3. Trimming cost V 1 base and J 0 bases; bases outside gene matches: 5. Germline V CDR1 and CDR2: MGHRA, YSYEKL. CDR3 nucleotide sequence: TGCGCCAGCAGCCAAGGGGGGACAGGGGCGATGAACACTGAAGCTTTCTTT. This sequence encodes CASSQGGTGAMNTEAFF.

The rearrangement joins TRBV4-2 to TRBJ2-7, with D possibly TRBD1 on 6 matching bases. The germline CDR1 and CDR2 sequences are LGHNA and YNFKEQ. The CDR3 has 13 amino acids. Trimming removed 1 base from V and 6 bases from J, with 10 bases in between. This CDR3 reads CASSQVPGVEQYF. The CDR3 DNA sequence: TGTGCCAGCAGCCAAGTGCCAGGGGTCGAGCAGTACTTC.

The chain has TRBV5-1 and TRBJ1-5; D uncertain. The CDR3 loop spans 13 amino acids. The V gene lost 4 bases and the J gene lost 5 bases, with 10 bases spanning the gap. CDR1 is SGHRS, CDR2 YFSETQ, per germline. This CDR3 reads CASSTQPDQPQHF. In nucleotides, the CDR3 is TGCGCCAGCAGCACACAGCCCGATCAGCCCCAGCATTTT.

The chain joins TRBV18 to TRBJ2-3; the match to TRBD2 covers 10 bases. The germline V gene encodes CDR1 KGHSH and CDR2 LQKENI. V lost 0 bases, J lost 6 bases, and 3 bases stayed unmatched. The CDR3 runs to 15 residues. The CDR3 loop is CASSPPASGGDTQYF. The CDR3 DNA is TGTGCCAGCTCACCACCGGCTAGCGGGGGTGATACGCAGTATTTT.

V and J are TRBV6-2 or TRBV6-3 and TRBJ1-2; D not resolved. Germline V gene data show CDR1 as MNHEY and CDR2 as SVGEGT. The CDR3 has 12 amino acids. The V end was cut by 6 bases, the J end by 6 bases, with 11 bases between. The CDR3 DNA is TGTGCCAGCAGCCCCTGGGCAGATGGCTACACCTTC. Protein: CASSPWADGYTF.

The chain employs TRBV5-1 and TRBJ1-2; 7 bases fit TRBD1. Germline lookup yields CDR1 SGHRS and CDR2 YFSETQ. The CDR3 is 16 amino acids. The V segment lost 3 bases and the J segment 5 bases; nucleotides outside the gene matches: 13. CDR3 amino acids: CASSSDSLTGLYGYTF. In DNA, the CDR3 is TGCGCCAGCAGCTCGGACTCCCTGACAGGGTTATATGGCTACACCTTC.

The gene calls are TRBV6-5 and TRBJ1-5, with unresolved D. The V end was cut by 4 bases, the J end by 1 base, with 11 bases between. Germline-derived CDR1 and CDR2 are MNHEY and SVGAGI. The CDR3 is 15 residues long. CDR3 amino acids: CASSSLGISNQPQHF. Here the CDR3 DNA reads TGTGCCAGCAGTTCACTTGGTATCAGCAATCAGCCCCAGCATTTT.

The chain is built from TRBV7-2 and TRBJ2-5; the D gene is possibly TRBD2 (6 bases). Germline V gene data show CDR1 as SGHTA and CDR2 as FQGNSA. Trimming left V 8 bases short and J 9 bases short, with 10 bases between. The CDR3 has 10 residues. CDR3 protein: CASGQRAQYF. CDR3 DNA sequence: TGTGCCAGCGGCCAGCGGGCCCAGTACTTC.

The J gene is TRBJ2-3, the V gene TRBV2; 11 bases map to TRBD1. Germline CDR1 and CDR2: SNHLY and FYNNEI. J gave up 3 bases and V 7 bases, and 6 bases lay outside the gene matches. This CDR3 region has 15 residues. The CDR3 region is CASTPGTGGTDTQYF. DNA for the CDR3: TGTGCCAGCACCCCTGGGACAGGGGGAACAGATACGCAGTATTTT.

The rearrangement joins TRBV6-5 to TRBJ1-2, with D maybe TRBD1 (6 bases). This CDR3 contains 12 residues. Germline V CDR1 and CDR2: MNHEY, SVGAGI. The ends were cut back, 5 bases at V and 8 bases at J, with 12 bases in the middle. DNA of the CDR3: TGTGCCAGCAGTCCCACAGGGTACGGCTACACCTTC. This sequence encodes CASSPTGYGYTF.

This clone was recorded only once. The genes are TRBV5-4 and TRBJ1-2; 7 bases are shared with TRBD1. The CDR3 loop spans 14 amino acids. The J segment lost 7 bases and the V segment lost 4 bases, leaving 10 bases of the junction unmatched. CDR1 SGHNT and CDR2 YYREEE come from the germline V gene (reference sequence). The CDR3 spells CASSQLDRMGGYTF. The DNA for the CDR3 is TGTGCCAGCAGCCAATTGGACAGGATGGGTGGCTACACCTTC.

The V call is TRBV28, the J call TRBJ2-5, with D perhaps matching TRBD1 (8 bases). This CDR3 is 15 amino acids long. The V end lost 5 bases, the J end lost 5 bases, and 18 bases lay between the germline ends. Germline CDR1 and CDR2: MDHEN and SYDVKM. CDR3 sequence (DNA): TGTGCCAGCAGTCAGCGGGACAGGTTTCGGGAGACCCAGTACTTC. The encoded protein is CASSQRDRFRETQYF.

This clone was observed a single time. V is TRBV5-1 and J is TRBJ1-1; possibly TRBD1 for D (5 bases). Germline CDR1 is SGHRS and CDR2 is YFSETQ. This CDR3 is built from 14 residues. The V gene lost 3 bases and the J gene lost 1 base, with 10 bases spanning the gap. CDR3 nucleotide sequence: TGCGCCAGCAGCTCCCAAGACAGGAACACTGAAGCTTTCTTT. Amino acids: CASSSQDRNTEAFF. The complete variable domain, with remaining parts taken from reference TRBV5-1 and TRBJ1-1, reads KAGVTQTPRYLIKTRGQQVTLSCSPISGHRSVSWYQQTPGQGLQFLFEYFSETQRNKGNFPGRFSGRQFSNSRSEMNVSTLELGDSALYLCASSSQDRNTEAFFGQGTRLTVV.

The V and J genes are TRBV11-3 and TRBJ2-3; 12 nucleotides match TRBD1. Germline V gives CDR1 SGHNT, CDR2 YENEEA. The CDR3 contains 20 residues. With V trimmed by 5 bases and J by 4 bases, 19 bases remained unmatched. CDR3 residues: CASSLGGDWDRGLLADTQYF. CDR3 bases: TGTGCCAGCAGCCTCGGGGGGGACTGGGACAGGGGGCTTCTGGCAGATACGCAGTATTTT.

The chain combines TRBV2 with TRBJ1-1; D gene uncertain. V was cut by 3 bases and J by 7 bases, with 12 bases left in between. Germline V gene lookup returns CDR1 SNHLY and CDR2 FYNNEI. CDR3 length equals 13 residues. The DNA of the CDR3 is TGTGCCAGCAGTGAGGAACGGAGATATGAAGCTTTCTTT. Its protein product is CASSEERRYEAFF.

The J gene is TRBJ2-1, the V gene TRBV9, with a weak D call TRBD2 (6 bases). V lost 7 bases to trimming and J lost 5 bases, with 13 bases between them. This CDR3 has 13 amino acids. From germline, CDR1 is SGDLS and CDR2 YYNGEE. The CDR3 DNA reads as TGTGCCAGCGGGGGGTCGGTTAACAATGAGCAGTTCTTC. This encodes CASGGSVNNEQFF.

In regard to this clone: The same CDR3 also results from other DNA sequences found in this sample. The chain's CDR3 is CASSLPQGKPQHF. CDR3 in DNA: TGTGCCAGTAGTCTTCCACAGGGGAAGCCCCAGCATTTT. This sequence joins TRBV19 and TRBJ1-5, with 7 bases identical to TRBD1. Unmatched junction bases numbered 6, after V lost 5 bases and J lost 8 bases. This CDR3 has 13 amino acids. CDR1 and CDR2 (germline): LNHDA, SQIVND (reference sequence).

The chain is built from TRBV2 and TRBJ2-7; 9 bases agree with TRBD2. CDR1 and CDR2 from the germline V gene are SNHLY and FYNNEI. The V gene end was trimmed by 0 bases and the J gene end by 3 bases; junction bases not matched to a gene: 0. The CDR3 is made up of 14 amino acids. CDR3 in amino acids: CASSEATSGYEQYF. The DNA of the CDR3 is TGTGCCAGCAGTGAAGCGACTAGCGGCTACGAGCAGTACTTC. Full variable domain (remainder filled in from reference TRBV2 and TRBJ2-7): EPEVTQTPSHQVTQMGQEVILRCVPISNHLYFYWYRQILGQKVEFLVSFYNNEISEKSEIFDDQFSVERPDGSNFTLKIRSTKLEDSAMYFCASSEATSGYEQYFGPGTRLTVT.

The chain carries TRBV11-2 and TRBJ2-5; 12 bases agree with TRBD2. CDR3 length: 15 amino acids. The ends lost 5 bases at V and 11 bases at J; junction bases unmatched: 12. CDR1 SGHAT and CDR2 FQNNGV come from the germline V gene. The CDR3 DNA is TGTGCCAGCAGCCGTTCCGGGACTAGCGGGCTAGTACAGTACTTC. Amino acids: CASSRSGTSGLVQYF. Together with reference TRBV11-2 and TRBJ2-5, the CDR3 gives the full variable domain: EAGVAQSPRYKIIEKRQSVAFWCNPISGHATLYWYQQILGQGPKLLIQFQNNGVVDDSQLPKDRFSAERLKGVDSTLKIQPAKLEDSAVYLCASSRSGTSGLVQYFGPGTRLLVL.